Each of the 21 T cell receptor beta chains below was sequenced from the same sample in a study of blood T cell repertoires in COVID-19. The assay was immunoSEQ multiplex PCR, and TCRdb's table has in-frame clones only and misses some. Found here are some 200,000 clones, 65% to 90% of them singletons; the top ten hold approximately 1.5%. The sequenced sample was peripheral blood. Receptors originate from a woman in her forties who had recovered from COVID-19.

The gene calls are TRBV5-1 and TRBJ1-2; 7 positions agree with TRBD1. V was clipped by 0 bases and J by 4 bases; unmatched bases: 6. Germline assignment: CDR1 SGHRS and CDR2 YFSETQ. The CDR3 is 15 amino acids. The CDR3 loop is CASSLGRQGGYGYTF. CDR3 nucleotide sequence: TGCGCCAGCAGCTTGGGGAGACAGGGTGGCTATGGCTACACCTTC.

The rearrangement uses TRBV11-2 and TRBJ1-6; D remains ambiguous. CDR3 length: 14 amino acids. Germline V lookup: CDR1 SGHAT, CDR2 FQNNGV. V shed 6 bases and J shed 0 bases, with 6 bases lying between them. DNA for the CDR3: TGTGCCAGCAGACAAAGCTCCTATAATTCACCCCTCCACTTT. This sequence encodes CASRQSSYNSPLHF.

CDR3 sequence: CAWNGTPNSPLHF. CDR3 DNA sequence: TGTGCCTGGAACGGGACACCTAATTCACCCCTCCACTTT. The chain links TRBV30 to TRBJ1-6; a weak D match, TRBD1 (6 bases). This CDR3 spans 13 amino acids. CDR1 is GTSNPN and CDR2 is SVGIG in the germline V gene (reference sequence). V was shortened by 4 bases and J by 6 bases, with 10 bases between the two germline ends.

The V gene is TRBV13, the J gene TRBJ1-6; 10 bases are shared with TRBD1. CDR1 is PRHDT and CDR2 is FYEKMQ in the germline V gene (reference sequence). The CDR3 has 15 residues. Losses at the gene ends were 5 bases for V and 9 bases for J; bases not matched to a gene: 7. The CDR3, as DNA: TGTGCCAGCAGCCGCTCGGGGACAGGGGTTTCACCCCTCCACTTT. This gives the protein CASSRSGTGVSPLHF.

The V call is TRBV3-1 (or the pseudogene TRBV3-2), the J call TRBJ2-3, with TRBD2 matching 11 bases. Germline V lookup: CDR1 LGHDT, CDR2 YNNKEL (reference sequence). The CDR3 contains 17 residues. V lost 4 bases and J lost 2; bases outside the gene matches: 8. CDR3 bases: TGTGCCAGCAGCCGACGAACTAGCGGGGGCACCACAGATACGCAGTATTTT. Its protein product is CASSRRTSGGTTDTQYF.

This clone was picked up a small number of times. J is TRBJ2-5 and V is TRBV7-9, with D possibly being TRBD2 (5 bases). Trimming took off 2 bases at V and 1 base at J, with 11 bases between the two ends. CDR1 and CDR2 from the germline V gene are SEHNR and FQNEAQ (reference sequence). The CDR3 is 15 amino acids. The chain's CDR3 is CASSLLDGVQETQYF. The CDR3 region has the DNA TGTGCCAGCAGCTTATTGGACGGGGTCCAAGAGACCCAGTACTTC.

This chain connects TRBV5-1 to TRBJ2-1; 11 positions match TRBD2. The germline CDR1 and CDR2 sequences are SGHRS and YFSETQ. The CDR3 runs 17 residues. V lost 4 bases and J lost 5; bases outside the gene matches: 11. CDR3 DNA: TGCGCCAGCAGCGAATATAGCGGGGGGGCCAATAACAATGAGCAGTTCTTC. Translated: CASSEYSGGANNNEQFF.

The chain is built from TRBV4-3 and TRBJ2-3; TRBD2 is a possible D gene (5 bases). Germline CDR1 reads LGHNA; CDR2 reads YSLEER. The V gene lost 0 bases and the J gene lost 4 bases, with 14 bases spanning the gap. This CDR3 is 16 amino acids long. As DNA, the CDR3 is TGCGCCAGCAGCCAAGAGCCCAGACCGCGGGCAGATACGCAGTATTTT. Amino acids: CASSQEPRPRADTQYF.

The DNA for the CDR3 is TGTGCCATCCTGACTGACGCCTACGAGCAGTACTTC. This encodes CAILTDAYEQYF. The rearrangement links TRBV7-9 to TRBJ2-7, with D hard to call. Germline V gene lookup returns CDR1 SEHNR and CDR2 FQNEAQ (reference sequence). Trimming shortened V by 10 bases and J by 2 bases, and 12 bases separated the two germline ends. The CDR3 consists of 12 residues. The full variable domain, rest sourced from reference TRBV7-9 and TRBJ2-7, is DTGVSQNPRHKITKRGQNVTFRCDPISEHNRLYWYRQTLGQGPEFLTYFQNEAQLEKSRLLSDRFSAERPKGSFSTLEIQRTEQGDSAMYLCAILTDAYEQYFGPGTRLTVT.

This clone has a handful of counts. V is TRBV7-2 and J is TRBJ1-5; weak D call: TRBD1 (6 bases). Germline V gene data show CDR1 as SGHTA and CDR2 as FQGNSA. The CDR3 is made up of 14 amino acids. V was pared by 1 base and J by 9 bases, with 13 bases between. The CDR3 region is CASSLEGDLRPQHF. Written as DNA, the CDR3 is TGTGCCAGCAGCTTAGAGGGGGACCTACGGCCCCAGCATTTT.

The J gene is TRBJ2-3, the V gene TRBV19; unclear D gene. V was shortened by 3 bases and J by 6 bases, with 10 bases between the two germline ends. The CDR3 consists of 13 residues. CDR1 and CDR2 from the germline V gene are LNHDA and SQIVND (reference sequence). CDR3 in DNA: TGTGCCAGTAGTATTGGCTCAGCGGATACGCAGTATTTT. Protein: CASSIGSADTQYF. The whole variable domain, remainder taken from reference TRBV19 and TRBJ2-3, is DGGITQSPKYLFRKEGQNVTLSCEQNLNHDAMYWYRQDPGQGLRLIYYSQIVNDFQKGDIAEGYSVSREKKESFPLTVTSAQKNPTAFYLCASSIGSADTQYFGPGTRLTVL.

The chain combines TRBV7-2 with TRBJ1-2; D not certain. V was trimmed by 5 bases and J by 4 bases, leaving 11 bases between them. The CDR3 is made up of 13 amino acids. The germline CDR1 and CDR2 sequences are SGHTA and FQGNSA. CDR3 loop: CASSPGFSYGYTF. CDR3 nucleotide sequence: TGTGCCAGCAGCCCGGGATTTTCCTATGGCTACACCTTC. Drawing the rest from reference TRBV7-2 and TRBJ1-2, the complete variable domain is GAGVSQSPSNKVTEKGKDVELRCDPISGHTALYWYRQSLGQGLEFLIYFQGNSAPDKSGLPSDRFSAERTGGSVSTLTIQRTQQEDSAVYLCASSPGFSYGYTFGSGTRLTVV.

The chain couples TRBV11-2 to TRBJ2-1, with D possibly being TRBD2 (7 bases). From germline, CDR1 is SGHAT and CDR2 FQNNGV. V was trimmed by 1 base and J by 7 bases, leaving 14 bases between them. This CDR3 is built from 15 residues. CDR3 nucleotides: TGTGCCAGCAGCTTAGGGGCGGGGGCACGGAATGAGCAGTTCTTC. Protein: CASSLGAGARNEQFF.

The rearrangement links TRBV18 to TRBJ1-6, with 8 bases fitting TRBD1. V lost 4 bases to trimming and J lost 5 bases; unmatched junction nucleotides: 4. The CDR3 length is 15 residues. Per the germline V gene, CDR1 is KGHSH and CDR2 is LQKENI. CDR3 sequence (DNA): TGTGCCAGCTCACGAATGACAGGGGATAATTCACCCCTCCACTTT. Protein product: CASSRMTGDNSPLHF.

The V and J genes are TRBV5-1 and TRBJ1-6, with 7 bases aligning to TRBD1. The CDR3 is made up of 16 amino acids. J was trimmed by 8 bases and V by 3 bases; bases with no gene match: 11. The germline gives CDR1 SGHRS, CDR2 YFSETQ. CDR3 sequence: CASSSTGPNGDSPLHF. DNA for the CDR3: TGCGCCAGCAGCTCGACAGGGCCAAACGGCGATTCACCCCTCCACTTT.

This clone was seen a handful of times. CDR3 DNA: TGCGCCAGCAGTGCCCCGGGACAAAATTCACCCCTCCACTTT. Translation gives CASSAPGQNSPLHF. The chain uses TRBV10-1 and TRBJ1-6; possibly TRBD1 for D (6 bases). The CDR3 is 14 residues long. Trimming stripped 4 bases from V and 7 bases from J, with 11 bases between. The germline V gene encodes CDR1 WNHNN and CDR2 SYGVQD (reference sequence).

This clone has more than one count but fewer than ten. The rearrangement links TRBV9 to TRBJ1-3; possibly TRBD1 for D (6 bases). V was shortened by 0 bases and J by 4 bases, with 11 bases between the two germline ends. Germline assignment: CDR1 SGDLS and CDR2 YYNGEE. The CDR3 runs 15 residues. CDR3 loop: CASSVAGAAGNTIYF. In DNA form, the CDR3 reads TGTGCCAGCAGCGTAGCAGGGGCGGCAGGAAACACCATATATTTT. Together with reference TRBV9 and TRBJ1-3, the CDR3 gives the full variable domain: DSGVTQTPKHLITATGQRVTLRCSPRSGDLSVYWYQQSLDQGLQFLIQYYNGEERAKGNILERFSAQQFPDLHSELNLSSLELGDSALYFCASSVAGAAGNTIYFGEGSWLTVV.

Only one count was recorded for this clone. The chain carries TRBV6-5 and TRBJ1-4; D possibly corresponds to TRBD1 (5 bases). The CDR3 is 14 amino acids. V was clipped by 2 bases and J by 3 bases, with 7 bases between them. Germline values: CDR1 MNHEY, CDR2 SVGAGI. CDR3 DNA: TGTGCCAGCAGTTACGGCAGGGCTAATGAAAAACTGTTTTTT. Its translation is CASSYGRANEKLFF.

V usage is TRBV6-1 and J usage is TRBJ2-7; 7 bases align to TRBD2. Unmatched junction bases numbered 10, after V lost 0 bases and J lost 2 bases. CDR1 and CDR2 (germline): MNHNS, SASEGT. This CDR3 is built from 17 residues. CDR3: CASSEARARGDAYEQYF. CDR3 DNA: TGTGCCAGCAGTGAAGCTCGGGCACGGGGGGATGCCTACGAGCAGTACTTC.

The chain links TRBV28 to TRBJ2-7; D ambiguous. V lost 7 bases to trimming and J lost 5 bases, with 12 bases between them. This CDR3 region has 12 residues. Germline CDR1 reads MDHEN; CDR2 reads SYDVKM. The CDR3: CASTGQRHEQYF. The CDR3 nucleotides read TGTGCCAGCACAGGCCAACGGCACGAGCAGTACTTC.

The genes are TRBV19 and TRBJ2-1; D may be TRBD2 (6 bases). CDR1 is LNHDA and CDR2 is SQIVND in the germline V gene (reference sequence). The CDR3 runs 15 residues. Trimming cost V 3 bases and J 1 base, with 10 bases left between them. The CDR3, as DNA: TGTGCCAGTAGTATGGGGGGAAATTCCTACAATGAGCAGTTCTTC. Protein: CASSMGGNSYNEQFF.